The clone carrying this T cell receptor beta chain occurred many times. TCRdb independently ran MiXCR on the 5' RACE reads; one entry per CDR3 protein. The data hold 200,000 to 300,000 distinct CDR3 sequences, with over 6.5% observed a single time. The source of the sample is a study of T cells after yellow fever vaccination. This specimen was CD4+ T cells sorted from PBMCs, taken on the day of the yellow fever booster vaccination. The source of this sequence is a man between 25 and 39 years old who received the YFV17D yellow fever vaccine.

This chain's CDR3 is CASSQAYYEQYF. CDR3 sequence (DNA): TGTGCCAGCAGTCAAGCCTACTACGAGCAGTACTTC. V usage is TRBV28 and J usage is TRBJ2-7; D is unresolved. CDR3 size: 12 residues. The germline V and J ends were trimmed by 5 bases and 3 bases, with 8 bases remaining between them. Germline V lookup: CDR1 MDHEN, CDR2 SYDVKM. Full variable domain (remainder filled in from reference TRBV28 and TRBJ2-7): DVKVTQSSRYLVKRTGEKVFLECVQDMDHENMFWYRQDPGLGLRLIYFSYDVKMKEKGDIPEGYSVSREKKERFSLILESASTNQTSMYLCASSQAYYEQYFGPGTRLTVT.